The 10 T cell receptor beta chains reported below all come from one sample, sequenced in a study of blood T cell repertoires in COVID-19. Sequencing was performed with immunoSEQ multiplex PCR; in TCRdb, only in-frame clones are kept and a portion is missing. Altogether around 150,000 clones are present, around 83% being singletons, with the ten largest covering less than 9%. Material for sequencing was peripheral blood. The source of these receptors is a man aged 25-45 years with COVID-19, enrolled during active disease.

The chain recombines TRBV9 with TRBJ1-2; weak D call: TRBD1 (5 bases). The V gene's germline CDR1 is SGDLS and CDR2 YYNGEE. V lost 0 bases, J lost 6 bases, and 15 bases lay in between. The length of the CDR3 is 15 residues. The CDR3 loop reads CASSVESPGPDGYTF. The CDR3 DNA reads TGTGCCAGCAGCGTAGAGTCCCCAGGGCCCGATGGCTACACCTTC.

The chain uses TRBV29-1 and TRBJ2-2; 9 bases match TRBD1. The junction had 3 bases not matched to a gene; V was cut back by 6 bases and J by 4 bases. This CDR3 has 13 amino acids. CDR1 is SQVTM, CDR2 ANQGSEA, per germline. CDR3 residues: CSVRDRATGELFF. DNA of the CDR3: TGCAGCGTCAGGGACAGGGCCACCGGGGAGCTGTTTTTT.

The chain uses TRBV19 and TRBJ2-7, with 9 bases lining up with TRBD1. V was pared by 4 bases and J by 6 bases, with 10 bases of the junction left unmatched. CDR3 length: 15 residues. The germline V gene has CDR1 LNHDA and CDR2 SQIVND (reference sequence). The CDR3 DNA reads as TGTGCCAGTAGTACCACACAGGGGGCCTCCGGCGAGCAGTACTTC. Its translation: CASSTTQGASGEQYF. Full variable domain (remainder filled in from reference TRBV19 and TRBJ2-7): DGGITQSPKYLFRKEGQNVTLSCEQNLNHDAMYWYRQDPGQGLRLIYYSQIVNDFQKGDIAEGYSVSREKKESFPLTVTSAQKNPTAFYLCASSTTQGASGEQYFGPGTRLTVT.

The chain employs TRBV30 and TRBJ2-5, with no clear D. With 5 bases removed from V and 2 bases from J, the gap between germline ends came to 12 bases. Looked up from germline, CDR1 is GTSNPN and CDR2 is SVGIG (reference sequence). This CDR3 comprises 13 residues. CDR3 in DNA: TGTGCCTGGGGTGCAGGTCTTCAAGAGACCCAGTACTTC. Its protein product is CAWGAGLQETQYF.

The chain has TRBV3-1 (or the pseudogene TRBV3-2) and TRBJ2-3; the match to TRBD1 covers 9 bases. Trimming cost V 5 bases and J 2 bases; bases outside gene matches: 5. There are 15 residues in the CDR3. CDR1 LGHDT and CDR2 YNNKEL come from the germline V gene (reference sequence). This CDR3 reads CASSTRDRDTDTQYF. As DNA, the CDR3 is TGTGCCAGCAGCACTAGGGACAGGGACACAGATACGCAGTATTTT.

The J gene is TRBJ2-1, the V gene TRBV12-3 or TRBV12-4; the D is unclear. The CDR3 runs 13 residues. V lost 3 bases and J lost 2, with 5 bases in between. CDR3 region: CASSFSAYNEQFF. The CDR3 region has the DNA TGTGCCAGCAGTTTCTCGGCCTACAATGAGCAGTTCTTC.

The CDR3 loop is CSVVNRDQYF. The CDR3 coding sequence is TGCAGCGTTGTGAATCGAGACCAGTACTTC. V is TRBV29-1 and J is TRBJ2-5, with D unresolved. Trimming removed 4 bases at V and 10 bases at J, with 10 bases between. CDR3 length equals 10 residues. Germline V gene lookup returns CDR1 SQVTM and CDR2 ANQGSEA.

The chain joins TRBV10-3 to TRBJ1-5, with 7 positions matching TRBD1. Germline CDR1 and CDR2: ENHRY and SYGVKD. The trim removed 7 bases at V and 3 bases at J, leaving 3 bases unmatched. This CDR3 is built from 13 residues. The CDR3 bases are TGTGCCATCAAGGAGGGGGCCAATCAGCCCCAGCATTTT. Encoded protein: CAIKEGANQPQHF.

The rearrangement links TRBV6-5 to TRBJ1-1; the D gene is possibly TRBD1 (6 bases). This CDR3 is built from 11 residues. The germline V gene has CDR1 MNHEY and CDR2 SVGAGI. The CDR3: CVTGGSGEAFF. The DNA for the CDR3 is TGTGTCACGGGGGGCAGCGGTGAAGCTTTCTTT.

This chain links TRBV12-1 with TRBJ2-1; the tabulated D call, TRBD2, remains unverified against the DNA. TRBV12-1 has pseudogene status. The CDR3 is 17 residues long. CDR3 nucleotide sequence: TGTGCCAGCAGCGCGGGGACTAGCGGGAGGGCTTCGAATGAGCAGTTCTTC. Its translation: CASSAGTSGRASNEQFF.